This is a list of T cell receptor beta chains from one sample in a study of shared clonotypes between healthy human individuals. Produced via immunoSEQ multiplex PCR; TCRdb's table is partial and in-frame only. The repertoire has about 680,000 clones, just over 90% of them found once; the top ten carry roughly 24%. Sequenced input: naive CD8+ T cells sorted from blood. Receptors originate from a man aged 25 to 40 in good health. Each CDR3 is given without its conserved first and last residue.

TRBJ1-2 TRBV27 ASAGQNEYGYT
TRBJ2-7 TRBV7-9 ASSGGRDGSYEQY
TRBJ1-4 TRBV7-8 ASSISLTGANEKLF
TRBJ1-2 TRBV6-5 ASSPPQGRGYT
TRBJ2-7 TRBV2 ASSDRVDEQY
TRBJ2-3 TRBV2 ASSASRGTDTQY
TRBJ2-1 TRBV10-2 ASSEGTEEPYNEQF
TRBJ2-7 TRBV27 ASSYLGILDEQY
TRBJ2-7 TRBV27 ASSPRGQGSHKGSEQY
TRBJ2-3 TRBV9 ASSDDPGPVTDTQY
TRBJ1-4 TRBV25-1 ASSESDRGREKLF
TRBJ2-1 TRBV27 ASSPGTGEVSEQF
TRBJ2-5 TRBV7-9 ASSLKGVFETQY
TRBJ1-2 TRBV28 ASSSSQGATAVLYGYT
TRBJ2-7 TRBV7-6 ASSLGDNSYEQY